This T cell receptor (beta chain) is drawn from a study of cytomegalovirus exposure and HLA in healthy donors. The CDR3 consists of 15 residues. The V segment lost 5 bases and the J segment 4 bases; nucleotides outside the gene matches: 3. CDR1 SGHTA and CDR2 FQGNSA come from the germline V gene. Assay: immunoSEQ multiplex PCR; the TCRdb copy retains only in-frame clones and omits some. Of 100,000 to 120,000 clones in the sample, approximately 88% are singletons; the top ten hold 1.4% to 1.5%. As regards this clone: The sample holds other DNA sequences that translate to the same CDR3.

The genes are TRBV7-2 and TRBJ2-1, with TRBD2 identical over 12 bases. This sequence was found in a woman aged 30 to 39 in good health and CMV-seropositive. Sequencing used PBMCs. CDR3 amino acids: CASSLGLAGYNEQFF. CDR3 nucleotide sequence: TGTGCCAGCAGCCTCGGACTAGCGGGGTACAATGAGCAGTTCTTC.